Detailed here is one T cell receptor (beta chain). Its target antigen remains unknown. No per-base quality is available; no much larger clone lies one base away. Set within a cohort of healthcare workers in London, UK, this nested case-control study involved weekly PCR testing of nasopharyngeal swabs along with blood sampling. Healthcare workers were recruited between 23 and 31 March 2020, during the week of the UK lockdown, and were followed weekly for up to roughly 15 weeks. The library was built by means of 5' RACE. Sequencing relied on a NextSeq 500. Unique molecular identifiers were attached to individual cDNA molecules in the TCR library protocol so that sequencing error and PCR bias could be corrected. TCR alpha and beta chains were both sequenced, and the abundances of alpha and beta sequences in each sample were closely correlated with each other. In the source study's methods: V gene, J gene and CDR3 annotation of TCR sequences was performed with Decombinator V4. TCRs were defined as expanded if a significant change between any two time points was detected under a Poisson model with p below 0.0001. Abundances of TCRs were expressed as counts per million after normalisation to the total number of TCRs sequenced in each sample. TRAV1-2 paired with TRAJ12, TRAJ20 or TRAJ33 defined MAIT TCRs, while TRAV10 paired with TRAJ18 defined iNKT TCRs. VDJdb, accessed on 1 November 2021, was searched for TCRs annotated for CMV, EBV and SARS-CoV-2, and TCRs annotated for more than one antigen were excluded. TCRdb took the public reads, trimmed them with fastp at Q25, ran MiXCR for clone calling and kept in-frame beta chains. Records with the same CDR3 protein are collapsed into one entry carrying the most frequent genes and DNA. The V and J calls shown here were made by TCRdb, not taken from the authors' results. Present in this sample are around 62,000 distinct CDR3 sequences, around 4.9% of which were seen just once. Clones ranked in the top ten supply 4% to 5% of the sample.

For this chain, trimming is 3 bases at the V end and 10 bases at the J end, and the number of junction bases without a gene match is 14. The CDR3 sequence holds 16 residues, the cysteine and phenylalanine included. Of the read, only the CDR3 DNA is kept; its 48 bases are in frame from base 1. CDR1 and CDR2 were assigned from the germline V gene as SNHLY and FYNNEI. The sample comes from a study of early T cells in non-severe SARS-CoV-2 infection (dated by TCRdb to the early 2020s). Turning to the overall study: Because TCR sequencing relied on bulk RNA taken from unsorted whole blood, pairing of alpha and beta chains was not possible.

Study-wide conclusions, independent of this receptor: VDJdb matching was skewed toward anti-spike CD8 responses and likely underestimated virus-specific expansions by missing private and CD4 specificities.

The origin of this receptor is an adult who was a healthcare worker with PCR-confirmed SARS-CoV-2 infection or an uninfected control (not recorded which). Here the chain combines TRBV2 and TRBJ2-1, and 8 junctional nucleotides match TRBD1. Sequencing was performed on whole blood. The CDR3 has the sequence CASSEIPRTGIWEQFF. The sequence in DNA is TGTGCCAGCAGTGAGATTCCGAGGACAGGGATTTGGGAGCAGTTCTTC.